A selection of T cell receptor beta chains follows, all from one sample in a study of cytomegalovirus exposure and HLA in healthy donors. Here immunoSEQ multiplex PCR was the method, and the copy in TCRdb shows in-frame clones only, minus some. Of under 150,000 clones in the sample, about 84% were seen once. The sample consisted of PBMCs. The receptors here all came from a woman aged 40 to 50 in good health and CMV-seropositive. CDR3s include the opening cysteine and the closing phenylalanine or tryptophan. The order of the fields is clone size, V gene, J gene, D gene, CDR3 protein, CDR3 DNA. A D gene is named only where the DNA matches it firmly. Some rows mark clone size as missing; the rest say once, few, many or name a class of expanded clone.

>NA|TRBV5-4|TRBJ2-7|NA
CASSFSGHVNDEQYF
TGTGCCAGCAGCTTCTCGGGACACGTAAACGACGAGCAGTACTTC
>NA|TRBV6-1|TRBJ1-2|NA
CASSETGGANYGYTF
TGTGCCAGCAGTGAAACGGGAGGGGCTAACTATGGCTACACCTTC
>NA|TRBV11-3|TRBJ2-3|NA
CASSSSGTDTQYF
TGTGCCAGCAGCTCTTCGGGCACAGATACGCAGTATTTT
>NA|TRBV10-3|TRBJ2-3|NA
CAISESRGAGTDTQYF
TGTGCCATCAGTGAGTCAAGAGGAGCAGGGACAGATACGCAGTATTTT
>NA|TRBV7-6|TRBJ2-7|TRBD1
CASSFGTGSDEQYF
TGTGCCAGCAGCTTCGGGACAGGCTCCGACGAGCAGTACTTC
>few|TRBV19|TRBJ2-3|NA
CASSRSGQGMETDTQYF
TGTGCCAGTAGTCGCTCGGGGCAGGGGATGGAGACAGATACGCAGTATTTT
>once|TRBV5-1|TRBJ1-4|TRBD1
CASSLALGQGMHEKLFF
TGCGCCAGCAGCTTGGCCTTGGGACAGGGGATGCATGAAAAACTGTTTTTT
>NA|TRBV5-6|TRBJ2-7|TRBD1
CASSRTGDDSYEQYF
TGTGCCAGCAGTCGGACAGGGGACGACTCCTACGAGCAGTACTTC
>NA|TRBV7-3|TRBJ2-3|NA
CASSLNGGNTQYF
TGTGCCAGCAGCTTAAACGGGGGAAATACGCAGTATTTT
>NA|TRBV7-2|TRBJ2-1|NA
CASGPQASQGYEQFF
TGTGCCAGCGGCCCCCAGGCTAGCCAAGGATATGAGCAGTTCTTC
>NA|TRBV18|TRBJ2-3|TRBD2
CASSPLAGGSDTQYF
TGTGCCAGCTCCCCACTAGCGGGAGGTTCAGATACGCAGTATTTT
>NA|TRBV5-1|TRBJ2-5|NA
CASSLGPEAAETQYF
TGCGCCAGCAGCTTGGGTCCGGAGGCCGCGGAGACCCAGTACTTC